These T cell receptor beta chains were read from a single sample in a study of blood T cells in healthy people across ages. TCRdb used MiXCR to reprocess the 5' RACE reads, holding one entry per CDR3 protein. Of about 1.8 million distinct CDR3 sequences listed, just under 50% are singletons. Sequencing input: blood. These receptors were obtained from a middle-aged woman in good health. Each CDR3 is given with its conserved first and last residue. A D gene is named only where the DNA matches it firmly. The size entry is marked missing in some rows and otherwise reads once, few, many or a size class.

V gene,clone size,D gene,J gene,CDR3 DNA,CDR3 protein
TRBV7-2,.,.,TRBJ1-2,TGTGCCAGCAGCTTAGCGTGGACTCGGGGATACACCTTC,CASSLAWTRGYTF
TRBV20-1,.,.,TRBJ2-1,TGCAGTGCTAGAGATTTGACGGGCATACGGCAGTTCTTC,CSARDLTGIRQFF
TRBV6-6,few,TRBD1,TRBJ2-3,TGTGCCAGCAGTTATGGGACAGAATTCACAGATACGCAGTATTTT,CASSYGTEFTDTQYF
TRBV14,.,.,TRBJ2-5,TGTGCCAGCAGCCAAGCCCTCGCCCGGCGGAAGACCCAGTACTTC,CASSQALARRKTQYF
TRBV11-2,once,.,TRBJ2-1,TGTGCCAGCAGCGTAACGGGACTCCCGACAGACAATGAGCAGTTCTTC,CASSVTGLPTDNEQFF
TRBV5-1,.,.,TRBJ2-7,TGCGCCAGCAGCTCAGATTCAGGGAGCGACGAGCAGTACTTC,CASSSDSGSDEQYF
TRBV29-1,.,TRBD1,TRBJ2-1,TGCAGCCTGACCCCCGGACAGGTTAGCTCCTACAATGAGCAGTTCTTC,CSLTPGQVSSYNEQFF
TRBV7-9,.,.,TRBJ2-4,TGTGCCAGCAGCCTACCGGGGGACATTCAGTACTTC,CASSLPGDIQYF
TRBV20-1,few,TRBD1,TRBJ2-7,TGCAGTGCTAAGAAGGACAGGGAAGAGCAGTACTTC,CSAKKDREEQYF
TRBV20-1,.,TRBD2,TRBJ2-7,TGCAGTGCTGTCCTAGGACTAGCGGGGGCCTCCTTAAGCGAGCAGTACTTC,CSAVLGLAGASLSEQYF
TRBV27,.,.,TRBJ1-1,TGTGCCAGCAGTACACAGACTGATGCTTCTGAAGCTTTCTTT,CASSTQTDASEAFF
TRBV27,few,TRBD2,TRBJ2-5,TGTGCCAGCAGTTATGGGACTAGCGGGCAAGAGACCCAGTACTTC,CASSYGTSGQETQYF
TRBV4-3,.,TRBD1,TRBJ2-7,TGCGCCAGCAGCCAAGAGTCGAGTAGGGGACAGTTCTACGAGCAGTACTTC,CASSQESSRGQFYEQYF
TRBV6-4,.,.,TRBJ2-5,TGTGCCAGCAGGGCCCTTTATGGTCGGACCCAGTACTTC,CASRALYGRTQYF
TRBV7-9,few,.,TRBJ2-7,TGTGCCAGCAGCTCCTCGACGGAATCCTACGAGCAGTACTTC,CASSSSTESYEQYF
TRBV6-1,few,.,TRBJ1-2,TGTGCCAGCAGTGTACAGCCGGGATCTCCGACCGGCTACACCTTC,CASSVQPGSPTGYTF
TRBV28,few,.,TRBJ2-1,TGTGCCAGCGGCTTCGATGAGCAGTTCTTC,CASGFDEQFF
TRBV29-1,.,TRBD1,TRBJ2-7,TGCAGCGTTGAACAGGGGGATCCCTACGAGCAGTACTTC,CSVEQGDPYEQYF
TRBV6-1,.,.,TRBJ2-7,TGTGCCAGCCGAAGGGACCCTAGCTACGAGCAGTACTTC,CASRRDPSYEQYF
TRBV6-1,.,.,TRBJ1-4,TGTGCCAGCAGTGAATCGGGACGGAATGAAAAACTGTTTTTT,CASSESGRNEKLFF
TRBV7-8,.,.,TRBJ2-1,TGTGCCAGCAGCTTCGAGGGTCTGTCCAATGAGCAGTTCTTC,CASSFEGLSNEQFF
TRBV20-1,few,.,TRBJ1-3,TGCAGTGCTACCCGGGACTCTGGAAACACCATATATTTT,CSATRDSGNTIYF
TRBV28,few,.,TRBJ1-2,TGTGCCAGCCAAAGGGTTTTTGGGTCGGCCACCTTC,CASQRVFGSATF
TRBV28,.,.,TRBJ1-4,TGTGCCAGCAGACAGGGCGGGATCTTAGAGGAAAAACTGTTTTTT,CASRQGGILEEKLFF
TRBV7-2,once,TRBD1,TRBJ1-4,TGTGCCAGCAGCCGGAAACAGGGGGCATCAACTAATGAAAAACTGTTTTTT,CASSRKQGASTNEKLFF
TRBV6-5,.,.,TRBJ2-7,TGTGCCAGCAGTTATTACAGGGCGTTCAATGAGCAGTACTTC,CASSYYRAFNEQYF
TRBV9,.,TRBD1,TRBJ1-1,TGTGCCAGCAGCGTAGACTTTGGACAGGGGATCAACACTGAAGCTTTCTTT,CASSVDFGQGINTEAFF